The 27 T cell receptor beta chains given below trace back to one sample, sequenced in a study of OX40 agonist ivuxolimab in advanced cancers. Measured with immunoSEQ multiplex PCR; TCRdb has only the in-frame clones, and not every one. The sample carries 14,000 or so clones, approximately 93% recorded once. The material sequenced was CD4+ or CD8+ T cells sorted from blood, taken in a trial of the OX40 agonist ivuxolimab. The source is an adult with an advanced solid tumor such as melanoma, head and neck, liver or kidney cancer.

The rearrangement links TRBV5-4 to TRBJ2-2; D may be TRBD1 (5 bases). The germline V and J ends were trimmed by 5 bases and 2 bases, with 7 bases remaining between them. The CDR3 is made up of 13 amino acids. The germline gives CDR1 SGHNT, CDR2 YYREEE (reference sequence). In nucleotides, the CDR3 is TGTGCCAGCAGGGGGCCCAACACCGGGGAGCTGTTTTTT. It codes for CASRGPNTGELFF.

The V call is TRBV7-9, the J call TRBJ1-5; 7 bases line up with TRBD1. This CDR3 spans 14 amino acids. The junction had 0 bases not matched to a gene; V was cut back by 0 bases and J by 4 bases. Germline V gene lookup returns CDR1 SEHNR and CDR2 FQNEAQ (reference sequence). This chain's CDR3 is CASSLATGNQPQHF. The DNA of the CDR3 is TGTGCCAGCAGCTTAGCGACAGGGAATCAGCCCCAGCATTTT.

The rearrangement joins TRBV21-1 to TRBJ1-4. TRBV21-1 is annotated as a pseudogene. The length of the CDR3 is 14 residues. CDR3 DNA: TGTGCCAGCAGCGAGGTTGGGGGGTACGAAAAACTGTTTTTT. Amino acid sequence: CASSEVGGYEKLFF.

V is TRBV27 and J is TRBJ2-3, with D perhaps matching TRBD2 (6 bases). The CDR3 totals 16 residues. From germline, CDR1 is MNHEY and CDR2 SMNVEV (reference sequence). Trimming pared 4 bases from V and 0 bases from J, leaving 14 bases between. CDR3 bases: TGTGCCAGCAGTTCCCACATAGGACTAAGCACAGATACGCAGTATTTT. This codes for CASSSHIGLSTDTQYF.

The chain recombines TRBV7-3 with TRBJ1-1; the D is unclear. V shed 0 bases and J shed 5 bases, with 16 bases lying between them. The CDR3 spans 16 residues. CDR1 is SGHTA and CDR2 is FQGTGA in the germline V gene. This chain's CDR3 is CASSLTAEGGSTEAFF. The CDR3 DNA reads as TGTGCCAGCAGCTTAACAGCCGAGGGCGGGAGTACTGAAGCTTTCTTT.

This CDR3 reads CASSFWGPNTGELFF. The DNA of the CDR3 is TGTGCCAGCAGCTTCTGGGGCCCGAACACCGGGGAGCTGTTTTTT. The chain has TRBV5-8 and TRBJ2-2; maybe TRBD1 (5 bases). CDR3 size: 15 residues. CDR1 and CDR2 from the germline V gene are SGHTS and YDEGEE. Between the trimmed V and J ends, which lost 2 bases and 0 bases, there was a span of 8 bases. Based on the CDR3 plus reference TRBV5-8 and TRBJ2-2, the full variable domain is EAGVTQSPTHLIKTRGQQATLRCSPISGHTSVYWYQQALGLGLQFLLWYDEGEERNRGNFPPRFSGRQFPNYSSELNVNALELEDSALYLCASSFWGPNTGELFFGEGSRLTVL.

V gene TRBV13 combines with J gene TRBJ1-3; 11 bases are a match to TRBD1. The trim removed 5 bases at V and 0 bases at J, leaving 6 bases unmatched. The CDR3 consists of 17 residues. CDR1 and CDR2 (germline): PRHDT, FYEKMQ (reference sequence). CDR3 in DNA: TGTGCCAGCAGCCCCGGACAGGGGGCCTTCTCTGGAAACACCATATATTTT. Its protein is CASSPGQGAFSGNTIYF.

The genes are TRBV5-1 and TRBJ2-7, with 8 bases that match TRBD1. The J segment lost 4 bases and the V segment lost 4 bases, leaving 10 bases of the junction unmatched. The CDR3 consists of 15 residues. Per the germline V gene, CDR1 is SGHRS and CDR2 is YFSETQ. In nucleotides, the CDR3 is TGCGCCAGCAGCCTCACTGGGGGACAGGTGTACGAGCAGTACTTC. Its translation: CASSLTGGQVYEQYF.

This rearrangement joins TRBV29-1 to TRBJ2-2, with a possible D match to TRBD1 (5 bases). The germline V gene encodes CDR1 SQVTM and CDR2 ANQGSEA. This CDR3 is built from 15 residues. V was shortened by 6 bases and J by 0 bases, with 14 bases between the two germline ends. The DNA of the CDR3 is TGCAGCGTCCTAGACAGCAACGCGAACACCGGGGAGCTGTTTTTT. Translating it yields CSVLDSNANTGELFF.

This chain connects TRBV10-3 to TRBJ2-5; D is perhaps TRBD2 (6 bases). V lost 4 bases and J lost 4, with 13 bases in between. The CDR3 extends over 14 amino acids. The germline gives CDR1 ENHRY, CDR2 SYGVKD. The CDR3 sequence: CAISGGDGPETQYF. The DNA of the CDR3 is TGTGCCATCAGTGGGGGGGACGGCCCAGAGACCCAGTACTTC.

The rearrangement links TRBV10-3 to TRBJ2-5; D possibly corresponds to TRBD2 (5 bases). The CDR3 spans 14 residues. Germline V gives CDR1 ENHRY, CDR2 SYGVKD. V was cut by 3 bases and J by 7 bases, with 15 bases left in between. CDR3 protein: CAISDWTSKRTQYF. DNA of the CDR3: TGTGCCATCAGTGACTGGACTTCAAAGAGGACCCAGTACTTC.

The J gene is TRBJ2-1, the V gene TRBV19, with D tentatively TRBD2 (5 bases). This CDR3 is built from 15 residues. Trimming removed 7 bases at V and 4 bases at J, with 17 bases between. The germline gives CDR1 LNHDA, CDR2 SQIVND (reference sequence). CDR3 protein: CASTPDGRVYNEQFF. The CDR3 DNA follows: TGTGCCAGTACCCCGGATGGGCGGGTTTACAATGAGCAGTTCTTC.

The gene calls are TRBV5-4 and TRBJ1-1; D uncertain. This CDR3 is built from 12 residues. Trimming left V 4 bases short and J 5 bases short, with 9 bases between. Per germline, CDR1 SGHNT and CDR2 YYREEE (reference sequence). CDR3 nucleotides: TGTGCCAGCAGCGAACCCACGACTGAAGCTTTCTTT. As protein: CASSEPTTEAFF.

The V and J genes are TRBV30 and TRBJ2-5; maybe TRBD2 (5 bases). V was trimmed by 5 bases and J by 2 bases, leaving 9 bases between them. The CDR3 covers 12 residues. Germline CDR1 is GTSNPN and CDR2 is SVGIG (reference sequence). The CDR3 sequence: CAWDGGQETQYF. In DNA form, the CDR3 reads TGTGCCTGGGATGGAGGTCAAGAGACCCAGTACTTC.

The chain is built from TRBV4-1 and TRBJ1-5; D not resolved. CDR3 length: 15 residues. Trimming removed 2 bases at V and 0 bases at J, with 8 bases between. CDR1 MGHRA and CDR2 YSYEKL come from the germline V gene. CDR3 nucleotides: TGCGCCAGCAGCCAAATCGGAGATAGCAATCAGCCCCAGCATTTT. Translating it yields CASSQIGDSNQPQHF.

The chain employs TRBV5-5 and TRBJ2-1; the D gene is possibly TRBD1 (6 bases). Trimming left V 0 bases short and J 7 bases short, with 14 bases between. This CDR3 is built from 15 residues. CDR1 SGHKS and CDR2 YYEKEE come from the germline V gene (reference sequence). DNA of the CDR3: TGTGCCAGCAGCTTGGAGGTGCAGGGGTGGAATGAGCAGTTCTTC. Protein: CASSLEVQGWNEQFF.

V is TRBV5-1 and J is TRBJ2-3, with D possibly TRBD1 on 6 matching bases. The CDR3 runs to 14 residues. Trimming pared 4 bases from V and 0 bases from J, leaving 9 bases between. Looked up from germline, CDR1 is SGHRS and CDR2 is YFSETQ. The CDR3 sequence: CASSPGDSTDTQYF. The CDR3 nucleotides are TGCGCCAGCAGCCCAGGGGATAGCACAGATACGCAGTATTTT.

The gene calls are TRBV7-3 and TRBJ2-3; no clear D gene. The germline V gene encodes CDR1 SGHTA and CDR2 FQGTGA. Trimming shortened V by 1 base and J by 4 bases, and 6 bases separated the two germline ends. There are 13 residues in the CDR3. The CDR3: CASSLNQADTQYF. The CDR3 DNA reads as TGTGCCAGCAGCTTAAATCAAGCAGATACGCAGTATTTT. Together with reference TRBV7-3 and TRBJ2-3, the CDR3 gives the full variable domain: GAGVSQTPSNKVTEKGKYVELRCDPISGHTALYWYRQSLGQGPEFLIYFQGTGAADDSGLPNDRFFAVRPEGSVSTLKIQRTERGDSAVYLCASSLNQADTQYFGPGTRLTVL.

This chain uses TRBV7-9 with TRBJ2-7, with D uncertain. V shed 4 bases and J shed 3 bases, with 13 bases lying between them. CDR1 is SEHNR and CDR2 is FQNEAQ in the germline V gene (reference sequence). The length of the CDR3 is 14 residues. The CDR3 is CASSYYEQYYEQYF. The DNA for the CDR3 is TGTGCCAGCAGCTACTACGAACAGTACTACGAGCAGTACTTC. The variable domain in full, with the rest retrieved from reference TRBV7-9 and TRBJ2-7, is DTGVSQNPRHKITKRGQNVTFRCDPISEHNRLYWYRQTLGQGPEFLTYFQNEAQLEKSRLLSDRFSAERPKGSFSTLEIQRTEQGDSAMYLCASSYYEQYYEQYFGPGTRLTVT.

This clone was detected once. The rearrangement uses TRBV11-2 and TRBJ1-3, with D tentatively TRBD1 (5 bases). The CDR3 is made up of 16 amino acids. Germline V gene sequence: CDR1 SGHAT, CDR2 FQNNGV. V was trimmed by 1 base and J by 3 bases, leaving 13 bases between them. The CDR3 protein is CASSLGSAGLGNTIYF. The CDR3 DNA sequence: TGTGCCAGCAGCTTAGGGTCGGCAGGGCTTGGAAACACCATATATTTT.

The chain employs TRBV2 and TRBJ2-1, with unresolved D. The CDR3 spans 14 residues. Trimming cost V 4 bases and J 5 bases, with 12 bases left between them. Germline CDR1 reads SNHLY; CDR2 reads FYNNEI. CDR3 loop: CASSGAYFDNEQFF. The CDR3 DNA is TGTGCCAGCAGTGGTGCTTATTTCGACAATGAGCAGTTCTTC.

The CDR3 region is CASSYAGQQYF. For the CDR3, the DNA is TGTGCCAGCAGTTACGCAGGGCAGCAGTACTTC. This rearrangement joins TRBV6-5 to TRBJ2-7, with TRBD1 as a possible D gene (5 bases). Trimming removed 2 bases from V and 8 bases from J, with 7 bases in between. The CDR3 covers 11 residues. The V gene's germline CDR1 is MNHEY and CDR2 SVGAGI.

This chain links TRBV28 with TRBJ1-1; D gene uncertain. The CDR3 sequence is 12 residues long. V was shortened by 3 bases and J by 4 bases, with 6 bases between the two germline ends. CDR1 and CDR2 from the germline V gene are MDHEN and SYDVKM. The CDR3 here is CASSFELTEAFF. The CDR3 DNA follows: TGTGCCAGCAGTTTTGAGCTCACTGAAGCTTTCTTT. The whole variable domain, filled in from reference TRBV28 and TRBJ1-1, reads DVKVTQSSRYLVKRTGEKVFLECVQDMDHENMFWYRQDPGLGLRLIYFSYDVKMKEKGDIPEGYSVSREKKERFSLILESASTNQTSMYLCASSFELTEAFFGQGTRLTVV.

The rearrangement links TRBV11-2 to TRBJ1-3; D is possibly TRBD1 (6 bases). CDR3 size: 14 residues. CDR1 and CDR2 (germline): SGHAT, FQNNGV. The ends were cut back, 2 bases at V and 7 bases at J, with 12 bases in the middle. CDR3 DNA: TGTGCCAGCAGCTTATTGACAGGCATCAACACCATATATTTT. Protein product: CASSLLTGINTIYF. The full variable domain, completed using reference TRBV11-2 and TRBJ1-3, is EAGVAQSPRYKIIEKRQSVAFWCNPISGHATLYWYQQILGQGPKLLIQFQNNGVVDDSQLPKDRFSAERLKGVDSTLKIQPAKLEDSAVYLCASSLLTGINTIYFGEGSWLTVV.

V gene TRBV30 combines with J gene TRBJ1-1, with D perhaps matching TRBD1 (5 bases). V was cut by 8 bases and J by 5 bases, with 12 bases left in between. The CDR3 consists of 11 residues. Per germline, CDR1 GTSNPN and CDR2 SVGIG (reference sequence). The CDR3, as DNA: TGTGCCCGACTACGGGGGACTGAAGCTTTCTTT. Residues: CARLRGTEAFF.

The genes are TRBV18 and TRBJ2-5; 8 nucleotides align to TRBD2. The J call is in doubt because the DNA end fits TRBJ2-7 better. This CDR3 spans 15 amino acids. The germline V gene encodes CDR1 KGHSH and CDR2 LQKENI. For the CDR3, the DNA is TGTGCCAGCTCACCCAAAGGACTAGCCACCTACGAGCAGTACTTC. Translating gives CASSPKGLATYEQYF.

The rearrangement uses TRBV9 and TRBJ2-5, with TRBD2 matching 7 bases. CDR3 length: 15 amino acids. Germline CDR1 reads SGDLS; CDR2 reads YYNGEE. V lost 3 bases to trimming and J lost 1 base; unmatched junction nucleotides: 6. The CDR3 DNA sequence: TGTGCCAGCAGCGCAAGGGACTACACCCAAGAGACCCAGTACTTC. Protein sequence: CASSARDYTQETQYF.